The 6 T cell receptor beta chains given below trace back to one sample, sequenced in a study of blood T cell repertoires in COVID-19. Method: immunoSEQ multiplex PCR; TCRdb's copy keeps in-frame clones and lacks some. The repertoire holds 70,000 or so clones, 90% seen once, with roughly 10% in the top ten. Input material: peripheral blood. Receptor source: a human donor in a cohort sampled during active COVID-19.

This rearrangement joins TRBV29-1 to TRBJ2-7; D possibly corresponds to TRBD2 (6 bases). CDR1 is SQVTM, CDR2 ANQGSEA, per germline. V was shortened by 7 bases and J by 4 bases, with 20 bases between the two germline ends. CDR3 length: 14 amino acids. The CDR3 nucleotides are TGCAGCGGACTATGGCGGTATAGCGGATACGAGCAGTACTTC. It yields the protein CSGLWRYSGYEQYF.

The CDR3 DNA reads TGTGCCAGTAACCTAGAAGGCACCGGGGAGCTGTTTTTT. Its translation: CASNLEGTGELFF. This chain uses TRBV19 with TRBJ2-2; D is ambiguous. The CDR3 spans 13 residues. The germline V gene encodes CDR1 LNHDA and CDR2 SQIVND (reference sequence). V lost 7 bases and J lost 4, with 10 bases in between.

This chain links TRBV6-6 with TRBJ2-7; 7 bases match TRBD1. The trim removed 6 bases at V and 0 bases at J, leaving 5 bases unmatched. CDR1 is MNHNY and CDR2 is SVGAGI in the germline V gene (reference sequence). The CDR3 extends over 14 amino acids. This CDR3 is CASSLDRSSYEQYF. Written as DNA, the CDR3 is TGTGCCAGCAGCCTGGACAGGAGCTCCTACGAGCAGTACTTC.

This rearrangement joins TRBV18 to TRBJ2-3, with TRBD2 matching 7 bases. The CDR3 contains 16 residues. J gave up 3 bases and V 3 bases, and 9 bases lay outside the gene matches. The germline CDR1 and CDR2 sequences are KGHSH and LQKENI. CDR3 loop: CASSPRGASGTDTQYF. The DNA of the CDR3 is TGTGCCAGCTCACCGAGAGGGGCTAGCGGAACAGATACGCAGTATTTT.

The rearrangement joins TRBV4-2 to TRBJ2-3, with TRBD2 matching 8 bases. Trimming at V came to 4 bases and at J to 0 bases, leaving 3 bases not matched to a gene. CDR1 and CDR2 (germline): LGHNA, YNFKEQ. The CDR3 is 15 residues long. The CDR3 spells CASSRTSGSTDTQYF. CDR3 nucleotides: TGTGCCAGCAGCCGCACTAGCGGTAGCACAGATACGCAGTATTTT.

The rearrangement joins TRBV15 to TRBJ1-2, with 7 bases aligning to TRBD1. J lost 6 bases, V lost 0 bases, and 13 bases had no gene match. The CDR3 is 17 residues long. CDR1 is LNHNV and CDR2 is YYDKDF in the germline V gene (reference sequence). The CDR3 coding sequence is TGTGCCACCAGCAGAGATAAAGACGGCAGGGGGTGGGATGGCTACACCTTC. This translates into CATSRDKDGRGWDGYTF.